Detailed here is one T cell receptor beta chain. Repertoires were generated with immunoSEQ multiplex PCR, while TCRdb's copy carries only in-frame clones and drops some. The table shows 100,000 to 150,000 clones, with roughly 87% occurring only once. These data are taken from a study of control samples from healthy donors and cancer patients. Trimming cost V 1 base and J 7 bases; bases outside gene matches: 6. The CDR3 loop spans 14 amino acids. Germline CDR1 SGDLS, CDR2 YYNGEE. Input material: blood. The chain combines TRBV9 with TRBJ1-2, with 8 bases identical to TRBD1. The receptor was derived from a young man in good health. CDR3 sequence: CASSVIIGQGGYTF. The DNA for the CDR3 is TGTGCCAGCAGCGTAATTATTGGACAGGGTGGCTACACCTTC.